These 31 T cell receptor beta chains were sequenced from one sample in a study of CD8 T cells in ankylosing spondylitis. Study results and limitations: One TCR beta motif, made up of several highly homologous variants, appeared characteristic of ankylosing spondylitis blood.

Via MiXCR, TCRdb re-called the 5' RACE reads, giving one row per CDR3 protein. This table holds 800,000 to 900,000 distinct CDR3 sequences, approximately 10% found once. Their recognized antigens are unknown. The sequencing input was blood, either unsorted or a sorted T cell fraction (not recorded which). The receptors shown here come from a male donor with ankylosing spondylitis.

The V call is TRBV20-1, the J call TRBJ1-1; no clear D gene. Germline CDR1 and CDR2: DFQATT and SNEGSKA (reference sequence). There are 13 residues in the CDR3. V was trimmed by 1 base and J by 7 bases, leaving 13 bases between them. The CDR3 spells CSARAELPLEAFF. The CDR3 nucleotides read TGCAGTGCTAGAGCTGAGTTACCCCTTGAAGCTTTCTTT.

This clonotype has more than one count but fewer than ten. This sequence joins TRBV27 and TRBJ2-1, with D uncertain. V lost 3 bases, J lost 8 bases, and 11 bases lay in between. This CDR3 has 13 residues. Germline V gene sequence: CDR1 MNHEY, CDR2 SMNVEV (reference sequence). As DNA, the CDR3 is TGTGCCAGCAGTTTCCGGCAGTTGGATGAGCAGTTCTTC. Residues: CASSFRQLDEQFF.

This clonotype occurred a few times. The CDR3 region is CASSQIYTEAFF. The DNA of the CDR3 is TGTGCCAGCAGCCAAATATACACTGAAGCTTTCTTT. V gene TRBV3-1 combines with J gene TRBJ1-1; D remains unclear. Trimming shortened V by 2 bases and J by 3 bases, and 4 bases separated the two germline ends. The germline V gene encodes CDR1 LGHDT and CDR2 YNNKEL (reference sequence). The CDR3 is 12 amino acids.

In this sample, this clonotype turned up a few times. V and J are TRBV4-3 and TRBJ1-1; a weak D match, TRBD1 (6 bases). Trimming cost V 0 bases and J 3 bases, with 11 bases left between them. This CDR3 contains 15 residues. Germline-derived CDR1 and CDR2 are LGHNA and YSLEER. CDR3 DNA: TGCGCCAGCAGCCAAGATCGGCCAGGGGACACTGAAGCTTTCTTT. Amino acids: CASSQDRPGDTEAFF.

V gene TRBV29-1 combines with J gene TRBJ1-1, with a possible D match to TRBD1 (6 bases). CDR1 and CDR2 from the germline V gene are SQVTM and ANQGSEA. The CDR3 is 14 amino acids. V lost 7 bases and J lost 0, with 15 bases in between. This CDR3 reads CSASGGRMNTEAFF. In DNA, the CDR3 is TGCAGCGCCAGCGGGGGGCGGATGAACACTGAAGCTTTCTTT.

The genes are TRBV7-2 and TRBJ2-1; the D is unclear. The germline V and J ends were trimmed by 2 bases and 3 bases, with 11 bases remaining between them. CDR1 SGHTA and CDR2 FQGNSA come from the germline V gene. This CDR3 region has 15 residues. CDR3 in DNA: TGTGCCAGCAGCTTACCCCCTCTCCTCTACAATGAGCAGTTCTTC. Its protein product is CASSLPPLLYNEQFF.

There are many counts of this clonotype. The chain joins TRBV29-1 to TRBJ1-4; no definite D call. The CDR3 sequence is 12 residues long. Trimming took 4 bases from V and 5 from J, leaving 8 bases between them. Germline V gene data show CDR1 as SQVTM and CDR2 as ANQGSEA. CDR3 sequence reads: CSVVGVNEKLFF. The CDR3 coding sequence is TGCAGCGTTGTCGGCGTGAATGAAAAACTGTTTTTT.

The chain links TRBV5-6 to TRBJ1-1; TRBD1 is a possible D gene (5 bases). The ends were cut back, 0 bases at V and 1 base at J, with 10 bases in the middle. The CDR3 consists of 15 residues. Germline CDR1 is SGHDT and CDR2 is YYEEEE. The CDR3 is CASSLVAGRNTEAFF. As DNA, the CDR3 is TGTGCCAGCAGCTTGGTTGCAGGGAGGAACACTGAAGCTTTCTTT.

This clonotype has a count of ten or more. The CDR3 spells CSASRLAGGTDTQYF. The DNA of the CDR3 is TGCAGTGCTAGCCGACTAGCGGGGGGCACAGATACGCAGTATTTT. The chain has TRBV20-1 and TRBJ2-3; 12 bases align to TRBD2. This CDR3 contains 15 residues. V dropped 3 bases and J dropped 1; count of bases not matched to a gene: 2. Germline V lookup: CDR1 DFQATT, CDR2 SNEGSKA (reference sequence).

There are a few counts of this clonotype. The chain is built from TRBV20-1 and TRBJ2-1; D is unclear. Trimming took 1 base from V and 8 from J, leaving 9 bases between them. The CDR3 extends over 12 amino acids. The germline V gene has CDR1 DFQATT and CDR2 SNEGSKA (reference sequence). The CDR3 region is CSARAHVHEQFF. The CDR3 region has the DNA TGCAGTGCTAGAGCCCACGTCCATGAGCAGTTCTTC.

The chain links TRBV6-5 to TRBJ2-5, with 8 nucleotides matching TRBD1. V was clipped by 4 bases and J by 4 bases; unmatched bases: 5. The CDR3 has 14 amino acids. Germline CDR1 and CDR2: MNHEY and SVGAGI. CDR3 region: CASSSIRGLETQYF. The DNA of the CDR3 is TGTGCCAGCAGTTCGATCAGGGGGCTAGAGACCCAGTACTTC.

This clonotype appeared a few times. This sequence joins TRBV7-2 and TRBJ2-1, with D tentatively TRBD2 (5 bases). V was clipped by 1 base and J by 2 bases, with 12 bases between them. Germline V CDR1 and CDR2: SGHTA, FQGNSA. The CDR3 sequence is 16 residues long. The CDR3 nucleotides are TGTGCCAGCAGCTTAGTCTTCCTAGCACCCTACAATGAGCAGTTCTTC. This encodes CASSLVFLAPYNEQFF.

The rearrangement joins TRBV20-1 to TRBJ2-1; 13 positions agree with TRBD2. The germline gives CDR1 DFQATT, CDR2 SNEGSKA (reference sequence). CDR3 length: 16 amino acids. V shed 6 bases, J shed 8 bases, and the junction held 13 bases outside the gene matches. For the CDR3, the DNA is TGCAGTGCAAGACGACTAGCGGGGGGCCTAATCCATGAGCAGTTCTTC. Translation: CSARRLAGGLIHEQFF.

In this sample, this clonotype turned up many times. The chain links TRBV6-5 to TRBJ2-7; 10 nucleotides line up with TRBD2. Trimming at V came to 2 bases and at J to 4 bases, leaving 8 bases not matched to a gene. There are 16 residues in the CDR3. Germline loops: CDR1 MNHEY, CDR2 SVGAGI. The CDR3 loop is CASSYLGTSALYEQYF. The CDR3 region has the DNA TGTGCCAGCAGTTACCTCGGGACTAGCGCTCTTTACGAGCAGTACTTC.

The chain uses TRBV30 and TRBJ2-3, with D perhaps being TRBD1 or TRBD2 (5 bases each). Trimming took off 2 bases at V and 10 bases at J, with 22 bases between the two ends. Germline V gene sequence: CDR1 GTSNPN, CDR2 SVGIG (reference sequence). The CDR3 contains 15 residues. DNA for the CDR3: TGTGCCTGGAGTAGGGGCCCGGGACCGCAACAGGCGCAGTATTTT. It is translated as CAWSRGPGPQQAQYF.

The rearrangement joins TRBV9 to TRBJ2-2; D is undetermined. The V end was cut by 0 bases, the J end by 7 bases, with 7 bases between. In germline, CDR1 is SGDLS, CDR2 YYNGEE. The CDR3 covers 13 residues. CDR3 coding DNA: TGTGCCAGCAGCGTAGGAGAGATCGGGGAGCTGTTTTTT. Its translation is CASSVGEIGELFF.

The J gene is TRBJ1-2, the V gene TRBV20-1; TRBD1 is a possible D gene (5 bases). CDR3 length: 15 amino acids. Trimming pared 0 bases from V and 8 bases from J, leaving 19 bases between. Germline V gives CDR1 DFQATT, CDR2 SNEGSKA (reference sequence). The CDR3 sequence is CSARDQRVDKVGYTF. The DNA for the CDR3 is TGCAGTGCTAGAGATCAGCGGGTGGACAAGGTAGGCTACACCTTC.

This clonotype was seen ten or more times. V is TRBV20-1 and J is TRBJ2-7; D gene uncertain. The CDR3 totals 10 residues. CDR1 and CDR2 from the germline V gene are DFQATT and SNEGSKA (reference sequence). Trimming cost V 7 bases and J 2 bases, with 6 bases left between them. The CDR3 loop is CSGRTYEQYF. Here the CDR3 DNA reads TGCAGTGGACGTACCTACGAGCAGTACTTC.

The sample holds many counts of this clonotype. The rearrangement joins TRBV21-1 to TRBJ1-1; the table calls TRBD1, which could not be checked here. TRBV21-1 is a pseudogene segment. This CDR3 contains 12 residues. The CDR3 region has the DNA TGTGCCAGCAGCAGTGGGGGGTTTGAAGCTTTCTTT. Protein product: CASSSGGFEAFF.

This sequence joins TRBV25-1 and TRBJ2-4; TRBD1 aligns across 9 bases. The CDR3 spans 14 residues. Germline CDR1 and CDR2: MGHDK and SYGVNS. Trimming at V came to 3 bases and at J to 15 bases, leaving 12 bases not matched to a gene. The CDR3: CASSDPGQGRVGYF. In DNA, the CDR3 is TGTGCCAGCAGTGACCCAGGACAGGGGAGGGTCGGGTACTTC.

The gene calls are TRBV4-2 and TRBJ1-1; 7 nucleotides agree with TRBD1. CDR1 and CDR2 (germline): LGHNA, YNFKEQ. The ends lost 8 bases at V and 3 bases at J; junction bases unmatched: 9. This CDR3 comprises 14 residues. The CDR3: CASRGRGPDTEAFF. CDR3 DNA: TGTGCCAGCCGGGGGAGGGGGCCGGACACTGAAGCTTTCTTT.

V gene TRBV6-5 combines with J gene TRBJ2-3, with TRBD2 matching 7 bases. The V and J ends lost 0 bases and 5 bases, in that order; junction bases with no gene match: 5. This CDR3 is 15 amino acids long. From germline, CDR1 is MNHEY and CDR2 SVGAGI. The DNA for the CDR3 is TGTGCCAGCAGTTACTCGGGGGGGACGGGAGATACGCAGTATTTT. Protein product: CASSYSGGTGDTQYF.

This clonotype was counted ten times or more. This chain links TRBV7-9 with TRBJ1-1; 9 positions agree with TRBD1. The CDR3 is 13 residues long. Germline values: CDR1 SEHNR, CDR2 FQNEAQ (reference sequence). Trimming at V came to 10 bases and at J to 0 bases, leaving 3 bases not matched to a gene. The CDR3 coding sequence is TGTGCCATCGGACAGGGGATGAACACTGAAGCTTTCTTT. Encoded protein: CAIGQGMNTEAFF.

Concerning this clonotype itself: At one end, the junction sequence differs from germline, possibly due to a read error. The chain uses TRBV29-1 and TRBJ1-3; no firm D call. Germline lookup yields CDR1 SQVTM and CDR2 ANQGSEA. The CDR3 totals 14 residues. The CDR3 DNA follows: TGCAGAGTTGTAAGGGAAGCTGGTGGAAACACCATATATTTT. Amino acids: CRVVREAGGNTIYF.

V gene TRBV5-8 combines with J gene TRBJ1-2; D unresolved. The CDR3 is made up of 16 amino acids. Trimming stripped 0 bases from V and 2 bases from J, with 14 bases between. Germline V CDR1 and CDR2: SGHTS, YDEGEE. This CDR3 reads CASSLDPASTNYGYTF. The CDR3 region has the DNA TGTGCCAGCAGCTTGGACCCGGCCTCTACGAACTATGGCTACACCTTC.

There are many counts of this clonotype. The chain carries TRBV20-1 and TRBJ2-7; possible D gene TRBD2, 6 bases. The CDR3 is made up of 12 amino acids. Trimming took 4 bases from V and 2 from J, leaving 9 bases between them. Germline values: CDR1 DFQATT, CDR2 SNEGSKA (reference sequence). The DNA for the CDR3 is TGCAGTGCTATCCGGGGGACCTACGAGCAGTACTTC. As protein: CSAIRGTYEQYF.

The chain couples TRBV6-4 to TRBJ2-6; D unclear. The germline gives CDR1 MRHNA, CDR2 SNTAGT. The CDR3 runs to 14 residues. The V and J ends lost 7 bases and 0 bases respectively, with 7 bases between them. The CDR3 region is CASTAFSGANVLTF. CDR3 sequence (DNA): TGTGCCAGCACGGCGTTCTCTGGGGCCAACGTCCTGACTTTC.

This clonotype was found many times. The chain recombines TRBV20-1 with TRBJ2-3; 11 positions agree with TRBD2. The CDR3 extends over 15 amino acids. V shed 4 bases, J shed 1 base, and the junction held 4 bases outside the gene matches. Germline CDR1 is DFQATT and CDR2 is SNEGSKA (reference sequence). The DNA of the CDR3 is TGCAGTGCTACCAAACTAGCGGGAGGCACAGATACGCAGTATTTT. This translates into CSATKLAGGTDTQYF.

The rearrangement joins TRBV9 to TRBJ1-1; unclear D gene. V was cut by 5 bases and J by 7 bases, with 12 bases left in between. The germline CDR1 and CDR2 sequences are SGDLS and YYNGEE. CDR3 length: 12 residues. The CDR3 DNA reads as TGTGCCAGCAGTCAGTGGGGTGGTGAAGCTTTCTTT. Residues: CASSQWGGEAFF.

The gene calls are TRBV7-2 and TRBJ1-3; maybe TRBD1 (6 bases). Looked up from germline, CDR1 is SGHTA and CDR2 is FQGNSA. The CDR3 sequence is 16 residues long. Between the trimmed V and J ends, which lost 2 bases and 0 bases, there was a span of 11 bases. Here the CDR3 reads CASSLFRGTSGNTIYF. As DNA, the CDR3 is TGTGCCAGCAGCTTATTCAGGGGTACCTCTGGAAACACCATATATTTT.

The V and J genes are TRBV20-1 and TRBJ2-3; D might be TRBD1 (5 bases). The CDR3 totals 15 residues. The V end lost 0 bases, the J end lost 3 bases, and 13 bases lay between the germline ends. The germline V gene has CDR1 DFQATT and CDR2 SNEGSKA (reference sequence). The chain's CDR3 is CSARDTRAYTDTQYF. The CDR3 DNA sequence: TGCAGTGCTAGAGATACCAGGGCTTATACAGATACGCAGTATTTT.